This paragraph reports one TCR beta chain. Its antigen is currently unknown. Here immunoSEQ multiplex PCR was the method, and the copy in TCRdb shows in-frame clones only, minus some. Of 90,000 to 130,000 clones detected, approximately 93% appear once; the ten largest clones hold 1% to 1.5%. The sample comes from a study of graft-versus-host responses after intestinal transplantation. At the level of the study: Every recipient had anti-thymocyte globulin induction and roughly 3 years of tacrolimus plus steroids.

Germline CDR1 is MNHEY and CDR2 is SMNVEV (reference sequence). The CDR3 has 14 residues. With 2 bases removed from V and 1 base from J, the gap between germline ends came to 7 bases. The sequencing used unstimulated CD8+ T cells sorted from spleen or lymph node cells, collected before transplant. The V and J genes are TRBV27 and TRBJ2-3; no firm D call. The source is a human donor who was the organ donor for an intestinal transplant. CDR3 sequence: CASSLGMGTDTQYF. CDR3 coding DNA: TGTGCCAGCAGTTTAGGTATGGGCACAGATACGCAGTATTTT.